The entry that follows covers one TCR beta chain sequence. The entry originates in a study of control samples from healthy donors and cancer patients. This CDR3 comprises 23 residues. Looked up from germline, CDR1 is SNHLY and CDR2 is FYNNEI. J was trimmed by 6 bases and V by 2 bases; bases with no gene match: 29. The protocol was immunoSEQ multiplex PCR, while the TCRdb copy is restricted to in-frame clones and leaves out a portion. Of 45,000 to 60,000 clones listed, 94% are singletons. This sequence originates from a man aged 25-45 years in good health. The sequenced sample consisted of blood. The chain is built from TRBV2 and TRBJ2-2, with 8 bases fitting TRBD1. This CDR3 reads CASSEYDPSVGQGPKNRPGELFF. CDR3 sequence (DNA): TGTGCCAGCAGTGAATATGATCCGTCGGTCGGACAGGGACCGAAAAACCGCCCCGGGGAGCTGTTTTTT.